A single sample gave rise to the 6 T cell receptor beta chains below, sequenced in a study of blood T cell repertoires in COVID-19. The method was immunoSEQ multiplex PCR; TCRdb's version includes in-frame clones alone and lacks a portion of them. This sample yields about 220,000 clones, of which roughly 85% are seen a single time; less than 4% belongs to the top ten. The sequenced sample consisted of peripheral blood. Receptor source: a woman of 80 years or more with acute or convalescent COVID-19.

This clone has a single count. The chain combines TRBV19 with TRBJ2-3, with D tentatively TRBD2 (5 bases). Trimming left V 5 bases short and J 5 bases short, with 5 bases between. This CDR3 comprises 11 residues. Per germline, CDR1 LNHDA and CDR2 SQIVND (reference sequence). The CDR3 loop is CASSEGDTQYF. In DNA form, the CDR3 reads TGTGCCAGTAGTGAGGGAGATACGCAGTATTTT.

A few counts support this clone. The rearrangement uses TRBV18 and TRBJ1-4, with D tentatively TRBD1 (6 bases). Germline CDR1 and CDR2: KGHSH and LQKENI. The CDR3 contains 16 residues. Deletions cut 4 bases from V and 5 bases from J, with 17 bases between. In DNA, the CDR3 is TGTGCCAGCTCACTACTACAGGGTGAGGGGAATGAAAAACTGTTTTTT. This encodes CASSLLQGEGNEKLFF.

This sequence joins TRBV19 and TRBJ1-5, with 8 bases lining up with TRBD1. The CDR3 totals 14 residues. V was pared by 4 bases and J by 3 bases, with 2 bases of the junction left unmatched. Per the germline V gene, CDR1 is LNHDA and CDR2 is SQIVND (reference sequence). The CDR3 DNA sequence: TGTGCCAGTAGTAGGGGACAGGTCAATCAGCCCCAGCATTTT. Protein: CASSRGQVNQPQHF.

The chain uses TRBV3-1 (or the pseudogene TRBV3-2) and TRBJ1-3; a weak D match, TRBD1 (6 bases). The CDR3 totals 15 residues. CDR1 LGHDT and CDR2 YNNKEL come from the germline V gene (reference sequence). The germline V and J ends were trimmed by 3 bases and 11 bases, with 20 bases remaining between them. CDR3 sequence (DNA): TGTGCCAGCAGCCAGGAACGGACAGTAGGGTCTCCCATATATTTT. As protein: CASSQERTVGSPIYF.

The chain has TRBV30 and TRBJ1-2; 7 nucleotides agree with TRBD1. With V trimmed by 0 bases and J by 12 bases, 7 bases remained unmatched. Germline V CDR1 and CDR2: GTSNPN, SVGIG (reference sequence). The length of the CDR3 is 12 residues. The CDR3 spells CAWSVYRGQDTF. DNA for the CDR3: TGTGCCTGGAGTGTATACAGGGGCCAAGACACCTTC.

The chain carries TRBV5-4 and TRBJ2-1; a possible D gene is TRBD1 (6 bases). Germline CDR1 and CDR2: SGHNT and YYREEE (reference sequence). Trimming took 4 bases from V and 2 from J, leaving 16 bases between them. This CDR3 comprises 16 residues. CDR3 in DNA: TGTGCCAGCAGCCTTTTCGGGACAAGGACCTACAATGAGCAGTTCTTC. The encoded protein is CASSLFGTRTYNEQFF.